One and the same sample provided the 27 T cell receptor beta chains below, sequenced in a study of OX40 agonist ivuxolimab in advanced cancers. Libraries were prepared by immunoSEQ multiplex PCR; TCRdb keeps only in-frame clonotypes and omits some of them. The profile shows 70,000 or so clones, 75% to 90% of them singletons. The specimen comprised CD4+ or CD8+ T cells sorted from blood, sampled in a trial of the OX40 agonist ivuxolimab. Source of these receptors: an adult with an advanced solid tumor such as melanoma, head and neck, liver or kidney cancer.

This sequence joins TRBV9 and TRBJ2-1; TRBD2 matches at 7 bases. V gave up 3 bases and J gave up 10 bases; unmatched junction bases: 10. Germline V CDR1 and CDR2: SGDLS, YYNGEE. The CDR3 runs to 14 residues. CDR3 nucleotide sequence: TGTGCCAGCAGCGCCCGACTAGCAGTGTCGGAGCAGTTCTTC. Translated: CASSARLAVSEQFF.

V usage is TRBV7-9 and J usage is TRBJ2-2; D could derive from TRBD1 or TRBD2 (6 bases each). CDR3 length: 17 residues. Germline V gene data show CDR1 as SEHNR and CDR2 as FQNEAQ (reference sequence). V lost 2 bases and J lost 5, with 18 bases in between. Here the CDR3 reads CASSLNMGGRETGELFF. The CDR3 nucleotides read TGTGCCAGCAGCTTAAACATGGGGGGCCGGGAAACCGGGGAGCTGTTTTTT.

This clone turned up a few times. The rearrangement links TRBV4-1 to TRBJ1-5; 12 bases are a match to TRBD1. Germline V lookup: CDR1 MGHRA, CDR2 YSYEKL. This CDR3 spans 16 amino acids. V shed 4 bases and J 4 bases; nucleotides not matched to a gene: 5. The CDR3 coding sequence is TGCGCCAGCAGCCTCGGGACAGGGGGCTGGAATCAGCCCCAGCATTTT. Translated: CASSLGTGGWNQPQHF.

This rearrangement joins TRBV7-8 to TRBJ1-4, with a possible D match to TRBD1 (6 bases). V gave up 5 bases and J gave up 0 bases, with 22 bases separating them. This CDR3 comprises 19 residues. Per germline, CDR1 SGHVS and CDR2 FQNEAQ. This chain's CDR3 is CASSPYRAPFAATNEKLFF. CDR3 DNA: TGTGCCAGCAGCCCCTACAGGGCCCCCTTTGCGGCAACTAATGAAAAACTGTTTTTT.

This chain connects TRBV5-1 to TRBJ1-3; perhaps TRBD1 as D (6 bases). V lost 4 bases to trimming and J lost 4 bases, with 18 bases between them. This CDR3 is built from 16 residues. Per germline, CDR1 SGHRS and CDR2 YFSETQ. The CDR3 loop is CASSPGAGSSGNTIYF. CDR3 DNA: TGCGCCAGCAGCCCGGGGGCGGGAAGTTCCGGAAACACCATATATTTT.

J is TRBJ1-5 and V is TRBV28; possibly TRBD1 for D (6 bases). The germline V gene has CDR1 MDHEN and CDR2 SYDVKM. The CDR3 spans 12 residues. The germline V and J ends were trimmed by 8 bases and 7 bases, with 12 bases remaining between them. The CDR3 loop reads CASGGGEQPQHF. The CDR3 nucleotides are TGTGCCAGCGGAGGGGGGGAGCAGCCCCAGCATTTT.

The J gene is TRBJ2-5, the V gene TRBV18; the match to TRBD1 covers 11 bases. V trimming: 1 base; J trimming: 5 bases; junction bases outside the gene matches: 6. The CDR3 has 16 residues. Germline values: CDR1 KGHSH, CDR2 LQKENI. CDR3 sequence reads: CASSPRTGGAGETQYF. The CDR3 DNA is TGTGCCAGCTCACCACGGACAGGGGGCGCGGGGGAGACCCAGTACTTC. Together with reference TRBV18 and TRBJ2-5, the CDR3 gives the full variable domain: NAGVMQNPRHLVRRRGQEARLRCSPMKGHSHVYWYRQLPEEGLKFMVYLQKENIIDESGMPKERFSAEFPKEGPSILRIQQVVRGDSAAYFCASSPRTGGAGETQYFGPGTRLLVL.

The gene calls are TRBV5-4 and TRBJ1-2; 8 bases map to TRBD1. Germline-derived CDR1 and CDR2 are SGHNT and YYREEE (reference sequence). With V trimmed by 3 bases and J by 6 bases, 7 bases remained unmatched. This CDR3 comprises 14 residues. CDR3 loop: CASSSFRGRDGYTF. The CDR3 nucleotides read TGTGCCAGCAGCTCGTTCAGGGGGCGCGATGGCTACACCTTC.

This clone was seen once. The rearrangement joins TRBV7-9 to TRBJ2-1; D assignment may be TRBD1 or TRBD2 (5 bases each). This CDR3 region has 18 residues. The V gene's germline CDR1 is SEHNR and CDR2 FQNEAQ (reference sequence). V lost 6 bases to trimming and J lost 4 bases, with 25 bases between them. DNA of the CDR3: TGTGCCAGCAGACGCGATTCGGGGCAGACACCTCAGTACAATGAGCAGTTCTTC. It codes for CASRRDSGQTPQYNEQFF. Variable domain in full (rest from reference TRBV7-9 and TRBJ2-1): DTGVSQNPRHKITKRGQNVTFRCDPISEHNRLYWYRQTLGQGPEFLTYFQNEAQLEKSRLLSDRFSAERPKGSFSTLEIQRTEQGDSAMYLCASRRDSGQTPQYNEQFFGPGTRLTVL.

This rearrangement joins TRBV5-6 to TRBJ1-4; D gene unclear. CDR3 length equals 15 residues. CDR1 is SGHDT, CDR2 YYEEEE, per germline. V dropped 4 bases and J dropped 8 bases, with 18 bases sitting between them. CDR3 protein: CASSLSPGPGEKLFF. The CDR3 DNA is TGTGCCAGCAGCCTGTCTCCCGGACCGGGGGAAAAACTGTTTTTT. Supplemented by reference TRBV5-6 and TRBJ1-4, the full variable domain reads DAGVTQSPTHLIKTRGQQVTLRCSPKSGHDTVSWYQQALGQGPQFIFQYYEEEERQRGNFPDRFSGHQFPNYSSELNVNALLLGDSALYLCASSLSPGPGEKLFFGSGTQLSVL.

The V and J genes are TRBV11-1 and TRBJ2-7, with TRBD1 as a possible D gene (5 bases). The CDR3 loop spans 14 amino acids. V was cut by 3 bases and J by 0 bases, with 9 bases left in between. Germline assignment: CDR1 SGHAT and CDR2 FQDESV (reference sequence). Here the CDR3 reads CASSLGPSSYEQYF. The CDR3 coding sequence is TGTGCCAGCAGCTTGGGGCCTAGCTCCTACGAGCAGTACTTC.

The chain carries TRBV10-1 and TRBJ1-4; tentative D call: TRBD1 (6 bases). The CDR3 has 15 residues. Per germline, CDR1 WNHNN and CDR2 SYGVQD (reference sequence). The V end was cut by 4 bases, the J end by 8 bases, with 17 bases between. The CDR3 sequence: CASSVRTAGDEKLFF. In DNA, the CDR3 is TGCGCCAGCAGTGTAAGGACCGCAGGGGACGAAAAACTGTTTTTT.

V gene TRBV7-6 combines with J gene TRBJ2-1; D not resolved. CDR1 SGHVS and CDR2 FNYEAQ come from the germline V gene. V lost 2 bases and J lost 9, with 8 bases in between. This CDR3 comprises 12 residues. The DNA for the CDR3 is TGTGCCAGCAGCTTACTCACGGGTGAGCAGTTCTTC. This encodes CASSLLTGEQFF. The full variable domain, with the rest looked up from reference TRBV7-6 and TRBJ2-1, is GAGVSQSPRYKVTKRGQDVALRCDPISGHVSLYWYRQALGQGPEFLTYFNYEAQQDKSGLPNDRFSAERPEGSISTLTIQRTEQRDSAMYRCASSLLTGEQFFGPGTRLTVL.

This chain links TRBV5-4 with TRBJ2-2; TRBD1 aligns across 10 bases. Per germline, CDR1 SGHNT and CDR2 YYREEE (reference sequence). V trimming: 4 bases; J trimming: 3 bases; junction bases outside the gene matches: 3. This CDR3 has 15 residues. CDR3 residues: CASSPGTGDTGELFF. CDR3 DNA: TGTGCCAGCAGCCCCGGGACAGGGGACACCGGGGAGCTGTTTTTT.

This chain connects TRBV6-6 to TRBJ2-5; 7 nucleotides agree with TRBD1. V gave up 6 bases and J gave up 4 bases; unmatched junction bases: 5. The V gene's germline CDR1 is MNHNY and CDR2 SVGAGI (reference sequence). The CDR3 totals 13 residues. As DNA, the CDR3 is TGTGCCAGCAGCGAACAGGGGTCAGAGACCCAGTACTTC. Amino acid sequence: CASSEQGSETQYF.

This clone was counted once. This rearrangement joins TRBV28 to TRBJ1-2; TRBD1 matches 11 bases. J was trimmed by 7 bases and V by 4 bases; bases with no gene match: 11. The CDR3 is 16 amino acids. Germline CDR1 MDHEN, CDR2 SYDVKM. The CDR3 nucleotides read TGTGCCAGCAGTTGGGGTCTGGGACAGGGGGGGTTTGGCTACACCTTC. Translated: CASSWGLGQGGFGYTF.

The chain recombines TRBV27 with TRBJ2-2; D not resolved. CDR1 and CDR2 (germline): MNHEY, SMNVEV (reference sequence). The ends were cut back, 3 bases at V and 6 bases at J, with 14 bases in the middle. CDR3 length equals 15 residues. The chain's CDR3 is CASSFSFLGSGELFF. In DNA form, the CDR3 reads TGTGCCAGCAGTTTTTCCTTTCTGGGGTCCGGGGAGCTGTTTTTT.

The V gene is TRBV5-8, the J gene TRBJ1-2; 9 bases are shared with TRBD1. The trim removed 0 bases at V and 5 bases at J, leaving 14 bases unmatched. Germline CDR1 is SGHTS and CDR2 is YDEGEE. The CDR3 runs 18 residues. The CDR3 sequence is CASSLEPPRTGAWYGYTF. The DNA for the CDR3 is TGTGCCAGCAGCTTGGAACCCCCCCGGACAGGGGCCTGGTATGGCTACACCTTC.

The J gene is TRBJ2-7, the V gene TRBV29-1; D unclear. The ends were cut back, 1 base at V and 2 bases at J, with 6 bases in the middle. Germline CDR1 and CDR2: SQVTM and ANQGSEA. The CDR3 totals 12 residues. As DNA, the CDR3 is TGCAGCGTTGAAGTTACAACCTACGAGCAGTACTTC. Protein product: CSVEVTTYEQYF.

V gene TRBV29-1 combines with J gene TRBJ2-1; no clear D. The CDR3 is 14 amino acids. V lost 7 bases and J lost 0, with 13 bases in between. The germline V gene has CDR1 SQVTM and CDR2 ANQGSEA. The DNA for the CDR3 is TGCAGCGCCCCAACTTTGAGCTCCTACAATGAGCAGTTCTTC. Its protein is CSAPTLSSYNEQFF.

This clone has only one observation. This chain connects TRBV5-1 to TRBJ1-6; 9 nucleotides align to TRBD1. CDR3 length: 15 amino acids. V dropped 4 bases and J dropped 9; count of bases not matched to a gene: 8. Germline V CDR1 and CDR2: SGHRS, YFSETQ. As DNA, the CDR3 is TGCGCCAGCAGCGGCCCGGGACAGGGAGGTTCACCCCTCCACTTT. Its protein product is CASSGPGQGGSPLHF.

The CDR3 is CASSFGTAAYEQYF. The CDR3 DNA is TGCGCCAGCAGCTTCGGGACAGCCGCCTACGAGCAGTACTTC. The V call is TRBV5-1, the J call TRBJ2-5, with 7 positions matching TRBD1. The last part of the DNA fits TRBJ2-7 better; the J call may be wrong. The germline gives CDR1 SGHRS, CDR2 YFSETQ. The CDR3 runs 14 residues.

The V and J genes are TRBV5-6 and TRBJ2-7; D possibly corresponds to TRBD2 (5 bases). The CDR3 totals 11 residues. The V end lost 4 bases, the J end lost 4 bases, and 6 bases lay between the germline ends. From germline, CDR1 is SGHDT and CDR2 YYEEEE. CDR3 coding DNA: TGTGCCAGCAGCGAGGGTTACGAGCAGTACTTC. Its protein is CASSEGYEQYF.

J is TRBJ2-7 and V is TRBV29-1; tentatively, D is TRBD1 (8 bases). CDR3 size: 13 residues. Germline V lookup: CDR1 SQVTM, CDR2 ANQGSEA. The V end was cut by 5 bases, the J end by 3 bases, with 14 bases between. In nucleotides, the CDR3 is TGCAGCGTTCGACAGGGGACTATCTACGAGCAGTACTTC. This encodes CSVRQGTIYEQYF.

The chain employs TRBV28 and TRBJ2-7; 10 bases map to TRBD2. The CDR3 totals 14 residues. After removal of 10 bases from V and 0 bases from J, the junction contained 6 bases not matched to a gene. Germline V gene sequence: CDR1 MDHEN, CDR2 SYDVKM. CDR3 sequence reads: CATLAGAPSYEQYF. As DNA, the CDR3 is TGTGCCACCCTAGCGGGAGCCCCCTCCTACGAGCAGTACTTC.

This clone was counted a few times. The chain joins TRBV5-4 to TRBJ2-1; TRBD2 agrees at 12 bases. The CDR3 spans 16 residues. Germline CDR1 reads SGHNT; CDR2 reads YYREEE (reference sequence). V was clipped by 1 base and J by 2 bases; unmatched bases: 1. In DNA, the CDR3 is TGTGCCAGCAGCTTGACTAGCGGGAGGACCTACAATGAGCAGTTCTTC. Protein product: CASSLTSGRTYNEQFF.

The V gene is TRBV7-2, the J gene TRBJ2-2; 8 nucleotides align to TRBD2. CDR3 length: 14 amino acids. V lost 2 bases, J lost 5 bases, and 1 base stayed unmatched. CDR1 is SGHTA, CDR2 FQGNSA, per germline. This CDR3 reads CASSLLAGTGELFF. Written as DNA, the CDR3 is TGTGCCAGCAGCTTACTAGCGGGTACCGGGGAGCTGTTTTTT.